The clone carrying this T cell receptor beta chain showed up just a few times. Its antigen is still unknown. Methods used by the authors: After removing out-of-frame reads, around 2,000,000 distinct TCRbeta sequences remained. Generated by immunoSEQ multiplex PCR, the TCRdb table keeps only in-frame clones and is missing some. V, J and clone size were drawn from that table, and D and trimming were deduced from the DNA. The sample yields approximately 88,000 clones, under 90% seen once. These data belong to a study of memory CD4+ T cells and cytomegalovirus serostatus. Study outcomes and limitations: Suggested: most of the CMV-linked TCR signature lies in CD4+ memory cells. Repertoires predicted CMV serostatus with median bootstrapped AUC of 0.95.

The sort gate was single viable CD3+CD4+CD8-CD45RO+ cells for memory CD4+ T cells. Trimming pared 2 bases from V and 5 bases from J, leaving 7 bases between. Germline V gives CDR1 SGHNT, CDR2 YYREEE (reference sequence). This CDR3 is 12 amino acids long. The source is an adult in good health and CMV-seropositive. Sequences were obtained from memory CD4+ T cells from blood. The chain is built from TRBV5-4 and TRBJ1-2; weak D call: TRBD1 (5 bases). CDR3 amino acids: CASSFSGYGYTF. CDR3 nucleotide sequence: TGTGCCAGCAGCTTCTCAGGGTATGGCTACACCTTC. The full variable domain, completed using reference TRBV5-4 and TRBJ1-2, is ETGVTQSPTHLIKTRGQQVTLRCSSQSGHNTVSWYQQALGQGPQFIFQYYREEENGRGNFPPRFSGLQFPNYSSELNVNALELDDSALYLCASSFSGYGYTFGSGTRLTVV.